Each of the 21 T cell receptor beta chains below was sequenced from the same sample in a study of T cell responses to AZD1222 COVID-19 vaccine. Repertoires were generated with immunoSEQ multiplex PCR, while TCRdb's copy carries only in-frame clones and drops some. The data show more than 90,000 clones, around 87% seen once. The source was peripheral blood, collected 28 days after the second AZD1222 dose. The receptors here all came from an adult who received the AZD1222 COVID-19 vaccine.

V usage is TRBV6-1 and J usage is TRBJ2-7; D perhaps matches TRBD2 (5 bases). Germline assignment: CDR1 MNHNS and CDR2 SASEGT. V shed 1 base and J shed 2 bases, with 15 bases lying between them. This CDR3 is built from 16 residues. CDR3 DNA: TGTGCCAGCAGTGAAGAAGTAGGGAGTTCTCCCTACGAGCAGTACTTC. This sequence encodes CASSEEVGSSPYEQYF.

The chain recombines TRBV3-1 (or the pseudogene TRBV3-2) with TRBJ1-2; D unresolved. This CDR3 contains 13 residues. Trimming stripped 4 bases from V and 2 bases from J, with 8 bases between. Germline CDR1 is LGHDT and CDR2 is YNNKEL (reference sequence). CDR3 bases: TGTGCCAGCAGCCTCCAGCTAAACTATGGCTACACCTTC. Protein: CASSLQLNYGYTF.

In its sample, this clone was seen once. The genes are TRBV21-1 and TRBJ2-1. TRBV21-1 has pseudogene status. This CDR3 is built from 14 residues. The CDR3 bases are TGTGCCAGCAGCAAGAGGCTTGGGAACAATGAGCAGTTCTTC. It codes for CASSKRLGNNEQFF.

The chain links TRBV28 to TRBJ2-5; 9 bases align to TRBD2. Germline CDR1 is MDHEN and CDR2 is SYDVKM. The V segment lost 2 bases and the J segment 2 bases; nucleotides outside the gene matches: 3. The CDR3 is 15 amino acids. The CDR3 spells CASSLGAGGQETQYF. The CDR3 DNA is TGTGCCAGCAGTTTAGGGGCGGGAGGGCAAGAGACCCAGTACTTC.

The chain recombines TRBV4-3 with TRBJ2-6, with 8 positions matching TRBD2. There are 18 residues in the CDR3. Germline CDR1 reads LGHNA; CDR2 reads YSLEER. Trimming cost V 0 bases and J 0 bases; bases outside gene matches: 4. The CDR3 nucleotides are TGCGCCAGCAGCCAAGACCCTAGCGGGCCCTCTGGGGCCAACGTCCTGACTTTC. Translation: CASSQDPSGPSGANVLTF.

The CDR3 DNA is TGTGCCAGCAGCTACCGCATGACAGATACGCAGTATTTT. Amino acids: CASSYRMTDTQYF. The chain links TRBV7-3 to TRBJ2-3; D unresolved. CDR1 is SGHTA, CDR2 FQGTGA, per germline. This CDR3 contains 13 residues. V was cut by 4 bases and J by 3 bases, with 8 bases left in between. The full variable domain, with the rest looked up from reference TRBV7-3 and TRBJ2-3, is GAGVSQTPSNKVTEKGKYVELRCDPISGHTALYWYRQSLGQGPEFLIYFQGTGAADDSGLPNDRFFAVRPEGSVSTLKIQRTERGDSAVYLCASSYRMTDTQYFGPGTRLTVL.

The J gene is TRBJ2-1, the V gene TRBV6-5, with 8 bases that match TRBD2. The junction had 3 bases not matched to a gene; V was cut back by 2 bases and J by 0 bases. Germline CDR1 reads MNHEY; CDR2 reads SVGAGI. This CDR3 is 16 amino acids long. Here the CDR3 reads CASSYPSGSSYNEQFF. The CDR3 nucleotides read TGTGCCAGCAGTTACCCCAGCGGGAGCTCCTACAATGAGCAGTTCTTC.

The chain joins TRBV6-1 to TRBJ1-5; 11 bases fit TRBD1. V shed 1 base, J shed 1 base, and the junction held 6 bases outside the gene matches. Germline CDR1 reads MNHNS; CDR2 reads SASEGT. The CDR3 has 18 amino acids. The CDR3 protein is CASSEVRTGGWSNQPQHF. CDR3 bases: TGTGCCAGCAGTGAAGTCAGGACAGGGGGCTGGAGCAATCAGCCCCAGCATTTT.

This rearrangement joins TRBV14 to TRBJ1-3; D gene uncertain. The germline gives CDR1 SGHDN, CDR2 FVKESK. The CDR3 totals 15 residues. Trimming removed 2 bases from V and 1 base from J, with 9 bases in between. The chain's CDR3 is CASSQPGRSGNTIYF. The CDR3 nucleotides are TGTGCCAGCAGCCAACCCGGACGGTCTGGAAACACCATATATTTT.

The gene calls are TRBV7-9 and TRBJ1-1; TRBD1 is a possible D gene (6 bases). The ends were cut back, 4 bases at V and 6 bases at J, with 9 bases in the middle. The length of the CDR3 is 12 residues. The germline gives CDR1 SEHNR, CDR2 FQNEAQ (reference sequence). CDR3 loop: CASSSGQAEAFF. The CDR3 nucleotides are TGTGCCAGCAGCTCGGGACAAGCTGAAGCTTTCTTT.

This rearrangement joins TRBV9 to TRBJ2-1; 8 positions agree with TRBD2. Germline V gives CDR1 SGDLS, CDR2 YYNGEE. Trimming removed 0 bases from V and 3 bases from J; junction bases left unmatched: 8. The CDR3 length is 17 residues. The CDR3 DNA sequence: TGTGCCAGCAGCGTAGTGGCGAGCGGGGGCCGCTACAATGAGCAGTTCTTC. Protein: CASSVVASGGRYNEQFF.

The rearrangement joins TRBV30 to TRBJ2-1; TRBD2 matches 7 bases. V was clipped by 2 bases and J by 3 bases; unmatched bases: 1. CDR1 and CDR2 (germline): GTSNPN, SVGIG (reference sequence). The CDR3 is made up of 13 amino acids. CDR3 nucleotides: TGTGCCTGGAGTCCGGGGGGCTACAATGAGCAGTTCTTC. Translated: CAWSPGGYNEQFF.

The rearrangement uses TRBV5-1 and TRBJ2-7, with 8 bases aligning to TRBD1. The ends lost 0 bases at V and 5 bases at J; junction bases unmatched: 4. The germline gives CDR1 SGHRS, CDR2 YFSETQ. CDR3 length equals 14 residues. The CDR3 DNA reads TGCGCCAGCAGCTTGGTACAGGGGGGAAACGAGCAGTACTTC. Encoded protein: CASSLVQGGNEQYF.

This clone came up a few times. The chain is built from TRBV10-3 and TRBJ1-1; possibly TRBD1 for D (5 bases). Germline assignment: CDR1 ENHRY and CDR2 SYGVKD. The CDR3 runs to 14 residues. Trimming took off 6 bases at V and 2 bases at J, with 13 bases between the two ends. The DNA for the CDR3 is TGTGCCATCAGCGGAAGACAGTTTAACACTGAAGCTTTCTTT. As protein: CAISGRQFNTEAFF.

The CDR3 bases are TGCAGTGCTAGTGACAAGAAAAATCAGCCCCAGCATTTT. Translating gives CSASDKKNQPQHF. The chain recombines TRBV20-1 with TRBJ1-5, with D unclear. V lost 3 bases and J lost 4, with 10 bases in between. This CDR3 contains 13 residues. The V gene's germline CDR1 is DFQATT and CDR2 SNEGSKA (reference sequence).

This chain joins TRBV30 and TRBJ2-7, with D perhaps TRBD1 (5 bases). V was cut by 3 bases and J by 3 bases, with 18 bases left in between. There are 15 residues in the CDR3. CDR1 is GTSNPN and CDR2 is SVGIG in the germline V gene (reference sequence). The DNA of the CDR3 is TGTGCCTGGAGACGATCCAGGGCAGGCCACTACGAGCAGTACTTC. Its protein product is CAWRRSRAGHYEQYF. Looking up the rest from reference TRBV30 and TRBJ2-7 gives the full variable domain: SQTIHQWPATLVQPVGSPLSLECTVEGTSNPNLYWYRQAAGRGLQLLFYSVGIGQISSEVPQNLSASRPQDRQFILSSKKLLLSDSGFYLCAWRRSRAGHYEQYFGPGTRLTVT.

This clone turned up a few times. The chain has TRBV6-5 and TRBJ2-2, with 7 nucleotides matching TRBD1. CDR3 size: 15 residues. Trimming took 5 bases from V and 4 from J; bases not matched to a gene: 7. The germline gives CDR1 MNHEY, CDR2 SVGAGI. As DNA, the CDR3 is TGTGCCAGCAGTAGAATACAGGGGATCACCGGGGAGCTGTTTTTT. Amino acid sequence: CASSRIQGITGELFF.

The rearrangement uses TRBV27 and TRBJ2-1, with a weak D call TRBD2 (6 bases). The germline CDR1 and CDR2 sequences are MNHEY and SMNVEV (reference sequence). V was cut by 2 bases and J by 3 bases, with 11 bases left in between. This CDR3 has 15 residues. The CDR3, as DNA: TGTGCCAGCAGTTTAGAGGGACTCATCTACAATGAGCAGTTCTTC. Translation gives CASSLEGLIYNEQFF.

This clone came up once. Because the CDR3's place on the DNA is in doubt, the DNA is left out and the CDR3 is given as listed by TCRdb. The rearrangement joins TRBV11-3 to TRBJ2-5; whether TRBD1, the table's D call, matches the DNA was not checked. The CDR3 spans 14 amino acids, including both terminal residues. The V gene's germline CDR1 is SGHNT and CDR2 YENEEA. CDR3: CASSFGPGLETQYF.

This chain connects TRBV7-9 to TRBJ1-1; 10 positions agree with TRBD1. V trimming: 5 bases; J trimming: 1 base; junction bases outside the gene matches: 13. CDR1 is SEHNR, CDR2 FQNEAQ, per germline (reference sequence). This CDR3 spans 18 amino acids. CDR3: CASSPAQGQGSWNTEAFF. DNA for the CDR3: TGTGCCAGCAGCCCTGCGCAGGGACAGGGGTCCTGGAACACTGAAGCTTTCTTT.

The rearrangement joins TRBV7-2 to TRBJ1-1; D gene unclear. Germline V gene sequence: CDR1 SGHTA, CDR2 FQGNSA. This CDR3 has 13 amino acids. V was cut by 2 bases and J by 7 bases, with 11 bases left in between. The CDR3 DNA is TGTGCCAGCAGCTTAAACCCAGGCATTGAAGCTTTCTTT. Amino acid sequence: CASSLNPGIEAFF.